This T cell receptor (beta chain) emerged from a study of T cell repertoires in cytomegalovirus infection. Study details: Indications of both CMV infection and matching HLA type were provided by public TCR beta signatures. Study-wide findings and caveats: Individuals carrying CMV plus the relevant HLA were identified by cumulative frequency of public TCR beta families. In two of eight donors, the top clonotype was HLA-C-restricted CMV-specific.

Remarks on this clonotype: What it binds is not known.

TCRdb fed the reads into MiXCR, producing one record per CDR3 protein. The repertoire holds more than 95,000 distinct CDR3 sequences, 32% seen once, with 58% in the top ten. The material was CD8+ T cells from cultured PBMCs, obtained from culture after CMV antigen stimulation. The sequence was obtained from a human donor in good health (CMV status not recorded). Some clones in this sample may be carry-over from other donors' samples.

CDR3 sequence (DNA): TGTGCCACCAGCAGGACTAGCGGAGCGTCCGGTGAGCAGTTCTTC. This encodes CATSRTSGASGEQFF. V usage is TRBV15 and J usage is TRBJ2-1; 9 positions match TRBD2. Losses at the gene ends were 3 bases for V and 9 bases for J; bases not matched to a gene: 9. Germline lookup yields CDR1 LNHNV and CDR2 YYDKDF (reference sequence). The CDR3 has 15 amino acids.